These 16 T cell receptor beta chains were sequenced from one sample in a study of cytomegalovirus exposure and HLA in healthy donors. 13 Jbeta primers and 60 Vbeta primers were used for the PCR. Repertoires were generated with immunoSEQ multiplex PCR, while TCRdb's copy carries only in-frame clones and drops some. This table holds over 150,000 clones, around 86% found once. Input material: PBMCs. The source of these receptors is a woman in her forties or fifties in good health and CMV-seropositive.

V is TRBV18 and J is TRBJ1-1; TRBD1 is a possible D gene (5 bases). The CDR3 covers 13 residues. Trimming removed 3 bases at V and 5 bases at J, with 10 bases between. The germline V gene encodes CDR1 KGHSH and CDR2 LQKENI. CDR3 in amino acids: CASSPSRDTEAFF. DNA for the CDR3: TGTGCCAGCTCACCTAGCAGGGATACTGAAGCTTTCTTT. Filled out from reference TRBV18 and TRBJ1-1, the complete variable domain reads NAGVMQNPRHLVRRRGQEARLRCSPMKGHSHVYWYRQLPEEGLKFMVYLQKENIIDESGMPKERFSAEFPKEGPSILRIQQVVRGDSAAYFCASSPSRDTEAFFGQGTRLTVV.

This sequence joins TRBV7-2 and TRBJ2-5; D is possibly TRBD1 (5 bases). V was shortened by 5 bases and J by 5 bases, with 18 bases between the two germline ends. The CDR3 is made up of 15 amino acids. Germline V gene data show CDR1 as SGHTA and CDR2 as FQGNSA. The CDR3 protein is CASSQRVGVGETQYF. The CDR3 DNA follows: TGTGCCAGCAGCCAACGGGTAGGGGTAGGCGAGACCCAGTACTTC.

This clone has a single count. V and J are TRBV2 and TRBJ2-1; D is possibly TRBD1 (7 bases). This CDR3 region has 16 residues. V shed 6 bases and J shed 4 bases, with 19 bases lying between them. Germline V gene data show CDR1 as SNHLY and CDR2 as FYNNEI. As DNA, the CDR3 is TGTGCCAGCAGCTATCAGGGGGGCCCTACTTACAATGAGCAGTTCTTC. Amino acids: CASSYQGGPTYNEQFF.

As regards this clone: Relative to the germline gene, one junction end is altered; a read error may explain this. The chain combines TRBV7-9 with TRBJ1-2, with 10 bases matching TRBD1. CDR1 is SEHNR and CDR2 is FQNEAQ in the germline V gene (reference sequence). This CDR3 spans 16 amino acids. The CDR3 loop reads CSSSLGGDRGNYGYTF. The CDR3 nucleotides read TGTTCCAGCAGCTTAGGGGGGGACAGGGGAAACTATGGCTACACCTTC.

This clone appeared once. The rearrangement uses TRBV28 and TRBJ1-2; 9 nucleotides agree with TRBD1. CDR3 length: 16 amino acids. The V and J ends lost 2 bases and 8 bases, in that order; junction bases with no gene match: 12. CDR1 MDHEN and CDR2 SYDVKM come from the germline V gene. CDR3 sequence: CASSLPGAQGAGGYTF. The CDR3 DNA reads TGTGCCAGCAGTTTACCGGGGGCACAGGGGGCTGGGGGCTACACCTTC.

The genes are TRBV11-2 and TRBJ2-5, with 9 positions matching TRBD2. Trimming cost V 3 bases and J 4 bases; bases outside gene matches: 6. Germline lookup yields CDR1 SGHAT and CDR2 FQNNGV. CDR3 length: 15 amino acids. The DNA of the CDR3 is TGTGCCAGCAGCTTCGGCGGGGGGGCCGGAGAGACCCAGTACTTC. Amino acid sequence: CASSFGGGAGETQYF.

The J gene is TRBJ2-5, the V gene TRBV18, with 7 nucleotides matching TRBD1. Per germline, CDR1 KGHSH and CDR2 LQKENI. The ends lost 2 bases at V and 5 bases at J; junction bases unmatched: 5. The CDR3 runs to 14 residues. The CDR3, as DNA: TGTGCCAGCTCACCAGACAGGGTCAGCGAGACCCAGTACTTC. It is translated as CASSPDRVSETQYF.

V gene TRBV28 combines with J gene TRBJ1-2; 11 bases match TRBD1. The CDR3 runs 18 residues. Germline V gene sequence: CDR1 MDHEN, CDR2 SYDVKM. The J segment lost 7 bases and the V segment lost 1 base, leaving 14 bases of the junction unmatched. The DNA for the CDR3 is TGTGCCAGCAGTTTATCCGGACAGGGGGCCGGGGGGGTGGGTGGCTACACCTTC. Translating it yields CASSLSGQGAGGVGGYTF.

The genes are TRBV7-9 and TRBJ1-5; D gene uncertain. Germline CDR1 reads SEHNR; CDR2 reads FQNEAQ (reference sequence). V was clipped by 3 bases and J by 1 base, with 7 bases between them. The CDR3 spans 14 residues. CDR3 nucleotide sequence: TGTGCCAGCAGCTTTTCTGAGAGCAATCAGCCCCAGCATTTT. This codes for CASSFSESNQPQHF.

CDR3 sequence: CASSTNTEAFF. In DNA, the CDR3 is TGTGCCAGCAGCACTAACACTGAAGCTTTCTTT. The V call is TRBV5-4, the J call TRBJ1-1; D not certain. The CDR3 length is 11 residues. CDR1 and CDR2 from the germline V gene are SGHNT and YYREEE (reference sequence). The V gene lost 4 bases and the J gene lost 2 bases, with 3 bases spanning the gap. Looking up the rest from reference TRBV5-4 and TRBJ1-1 gives the full variable domain: ETGVTQSPTHLIKTRGQQVTLRCSSQSGHNTVSWYQQALGQGPQFIFQYYREEENGRGNFPPRFSGLQFPNYSSELNVNALELDDSALYLCASSTNTEAFFGQGTRLTVV.

The J gene is TRBJ2-1, the V gene TRBV5-1; 10 nucleotides align to TRBD2. The trim removed 4 bases at V and 5 bases at J, leaving 6 bases unmatched. The CDR3 extends over 15 amino acids. Germline CDR1 is SGHRS and CDR2 is YFSETQ. CDR3 DNA: TGCGCCAGCAGCATTCTAGCGGGGGTTGACAATGAGCAGTTCTTC. As protein: CASSILAGVDNEQFF.

The chain couples TRBV19 to TRBJ2-7, with TRBD1 matching over 11 bases. Germline V CDR1 and CDR2: LNHDA, SQIVND (reference sequence). J gave up 2 bases and V 3 bases, and 3 bases lay outside the gene matches. The CDR3 covers 15 residues. The CDR3 loop is CASSIGTGGPYEQYF. The CDR3 DNA reads as TGTGCCAGTAGTATCGGGACAGGGGGGCCCTACGAGCAGTACTTC.

This rearrangement joins TRBV19 to TRBJ1-2; 7 bases align to TRBD1. The junction had 8 bases not matched to a gene; V was cut back by 3 bases and J by 7 bases. The CDR3 is made up of 14 amino acids. Germline V gives CDR1 LNHDA, CDR2 SQIVND (reference sequence). This CDR3 reads CASSIGNDRAGYTF. The CDR3 DNA is TGTGCCAGTAGTATTGGGAATGACAGGGCTGGCTACACCTTC.

The chain carries TRBV2 and TRBJ1-2, with a tentative D call TRBD1 (6 bases). This CDR3 has 14 residues. Germline V gives CDR1 SNHLY, CDR2 FYNNEI. The germline V and J ends were trimmed by 4 bases and 8 bases, with 17 bases remaining between them. The CDR3 is CASSGLGGQEGYTF. The CDR3, as DNA: TGTGCCAGCAGTGGGCTCGGGGGGCAAGAGGGCTACACCTTC.

The genes are TRBV6-5 and TRBJ2-7, with D maybe TRBD1 (6 bases). The CDR3 totals 11 residues. Germline V gene data show CDR1 as MNHEY and CDR2 as SVGAGI. Trimming took 8 bases from V and 6 from J, leaving 11 bases between them. For the CDR3, the DNA is TGTGCCAGCCAGGAAGGGGGCGAGCAGTACTTC. It is translated as CASQEGGEQYF.

The J gene is TRBJ1-4, the V gene TRBV7-9; D possibly corresponds to TRBD1 (5 bases). The CDR3 sequence is 15 residues long. Germline-derived CDR1 and CDR2 are SEHNR and FQNEAQ (reference sequence). V was cut by 7 bases and J by 10 bases, with 22 bases left in between. CDR3 bases: TGTGCCAGCACCCCCGAAGGACACCAAAAGGGAAAACTGTTTTTT. Translation gives CASTPEGHQKGKLFF. Together with reference TRBV7-9 and TRBJ1-4, the CDR3 gives the full variable domain: DTGVSQNPRHKITKRGQNVTFRCDPISEHNRLYWYRQTLGQGPEFLTYFQNEAQLEKSRLLSDRFSAERPKGSFSTLEIQRTEQGDSAMYLCASTPEGHQKGKLFFGSGTQLSVL.